The 14 T cell receptor beta chains listed next were all sequenced from one sample in a study of shared clonotypes between healthy human individuals. Clones were read by immunoSEQ multiplex PCR, and TCRdb kept only the in-frame ones, dropping some. Of about 1 million clones in the sample, approximately 72% were seen once. The sequenced sample consisted of memory CD4+ T cells sorted from blood. The subset denotes: CD45RA-negative fraction. The receptors shown here come from a young man in good health.

This clone was seen many times. V and J are TRBV18 and TRBJ2-3; unclear D gene. The CDR3 runs 14 residues. The V gene lost 6 bases and the J gene lost 0 bases, with 10 bases spanning the gap. Germline-derived CDR1 and CDR2 are KGHSH and LQKENI. The CDR3 DNA reads as TGTGCCAGCTCCCTCCTCAGCAGCACAGATACGCAGTATTTT. This codes for CASSLLSSTDTQYF. Filled out from reference TRBV18 and TRBJ2-3, the complete variable domain reads NAGVMQNPRHLVRRRGQEARLRCSPMKGHSHVYWYRQLPEEGLKFMVYLQKENIIDESGMPKERFSAEFPKEGPSILRIQQVVRGDSAAYFCASSLLSSTDTQYFGPGTRLTVL.

Comments on this clone: The same CDR3 is also encoded by other DNA sequences in this sample. The chain links TRBV29-1 to TRBJ1-5, with TRBD1 as a possible D gene (5 bases). Per germline, CDR1 SQVTM and CDR2 ANQGSEA. The CDR3 loop spans 13 amino acids. Trimming cost V 4 bases and J 1 base, with 8 bases left between them. Written as DNA, the CDR3 is TGCAGCGTTGGTGGGGGGAGCAATCAGCCCCAGCATTTT. Translating it yields CSVGGGSNQPQHF. The full variable domain, in which reference TRBV29-1 and TRBJ1-5 provide the parts outside the CDR3, is SAVISQKPSRDICQRGTSLTIQCQVDSQVTMMFWYRQQPGQSLTLIATANQGSEATYESGFVIDKFPISRPNLTFSTLTVSNMSPEDSSIYLCSVGGGSNQPQHFGDGTRLSIL.

This clone is a singleton in its sample. This sequence joins TRBV29-1 and TRBJ2-5, with D possibly being TRBD1 (5 bases). CDR3 length equals 15 residues. Trimming pared 0 bases from V and 0 bases from J, leaving 11 bases between. Germline loops: CDR1 SQVTM, CDR2 ANQGSEA. The CDR3 here is CSVEDTGSHQETQYF. The DNA for the CDR3 is TGCAGCGTTGAAGACACAGGAAGCCACCAAGAGACCCAGTACTTC.

The chain links TRBV7-9 to TRBJ1-6; D unclear. Per the germline V gene, CDR1 is SEHNR and CDR2 is FQNEAQ (reference sequence). The CDR3 has 13 amino acids. V lost 5 bases to trimming and J lost 9 bases, with 11 bases between them. CDR3 protein: CASSPAGGSPLHF. The CDR3 DNA reads as TGTGCCAGCAGCCCCGCCGGTGGTTCACCCCTCCACTTT.

J is TRBJ2-2 and V is TRBV18; D is unresolved. From germline, CDR1 is KGHSH and CDR2 LQKENI. V dropped 4 bases and J dropped 1 base, with 7 bases sitting between them. This CDR3 spans 14 amino acids. In DNA form, the CDR3 reads TGTGCCAGCTCACAGCTACAGAACACCGGGGAGCTGTTTTTT. Amino acid sequence: CASSQLQNTGELFF.

The chain uses TRBV18 and TRBJ1-1; no clear D gene. This CDR3 is built from 13 residues. V was pared by 2 bases and J by 8 bases, with 12 bases between. CDR1 KGHSH and CDR2 LQKENI come from the germline V gene. CDR3: CASSPGTVPEAFF. The CDR3 bases are TGTGCCAGCTCACCAGGCACTGTACCAGAAGCTTTCTTT.

The gene calls are TRBV18 and TRBJ1-1; TRBD1 aligns across 9 bases. The germline V gene encodes CDR1 KGHSH and CDR2 LQKENI. The CDR3 is 14 residues long. The V segment lost 8 bases and the J segment 1 base; nucleotides outside the gene matches: 5. DNA for the CDR3: TGTGCCAGCCGAGGGACAGGGTCGAACACTGAAGCTTTCTTT. Protein product: CASRGTGSNTEAFF.

The gene calls are TRBV7-6 and TRBJ2-7; TRBD1 might be the D (5 bases). Looked up from germline, CDR1 is SGHVS and CDR2 is FNYEAQ. V lost 4 bases and J 3 bases, leaving 10 bases between the germline ends. The CDR3 sequence is 13 residues long. CDR3 coding DNA: TGTGCCAGCAGCTCTGGGGCAGGCTACGAGCAGTACTTC. Translation gives CASSSGAGYEQYF.

The chain employs TRBV4-2 and TRBJ2-3, with 12 bases aligning to TRBD2. V gave up 1 base and J gave up 3 bases; unmatched junction bases: 5. The germline V gene encodes CDR1 LGHNA and CDR2 YNFKEQ. The CDR3 contains 17 residues. The CDR3 nucleotides read TGTGCCAGCAGCCAAGCGACTAGCGGGAGCATTACAGATACGCAGTATTTT. Protein product: CASSQATSGSITDTQYF.

The rearrangement links TRBV9 to TRBJ2-5; D gene ambiguous. Trimming removed 3 bases from V and 1 base from J, with 10 bases in between. Germline assignment: CDR1 SGDLS and CDR2 YYNGEE. The CDR3 loop spans 14 amino acids. The CDR3 DNA sequence: TGTGCCAGCAGCGGGCGGAACCTCCAAGAGACCCAGTACTTC. Translated, it gives CASSGRNLQETQYF.

CDR3 residues: CASSNLAGGTYEQYF. In DNA, the CDR3 is TGTGCCAGCAGTAACCTGGCGGGAGGAACCTACGAGCAGTACTTC. V is TRBV6-6 and J is TRBJ2-7; TRBD2 matches 8 bases. The germline V gene has CDR1 MNHNY and CDR2 SVGAGI (reference sequence). V shed 5 bases and J 2 bases; nucleotides not matched to a gene: 8. CDR3 length equals 15 residues.

V gene TRBV2 combines with J gene TRBJ1-2, with a tentative D call TRBD1 (5 bases). Germline CDR1 SNHLY, CDR2 FYNNEI. Trimming took 8 bases from V and 7 from J, leaving 20 bases between them. The CDR3 is 14 residues long. The chain's CDR3 is CASPNPGQGIGYTF. The CDR3 DNA is TGTGCCAGCCCTAATCCGGGCCAGGGAATTGGCTACACCTTC.

This chain uses TRBV5-1 with TRBJ1-2; D unclear. There are 14 residues in the CDR3. Germline CDR1 is SGHRS and CDR2 is YFSETQ. V lost 0 bases, J lost 8 bases, and 14 bases lay in between. CDR3 bases: TGCGCCAGCAGCTTGGCCTTAGGAAGTGGCGGCTACACCTTC. Translation: CASSLALGSGGYTF.

This clone was found many times. The V call is TRBV5-1, the J call TRBJ2-1; D is unresolved. CDR3 length equals 17 residues. Germline values: CDR1 SGHRS, CDR2 YFSETQ. Trimming shortened V by 0 bases and J by 0 bases, and 13 bases separated the two germline ends. CDR3 sequence reads: CASSLGPSDPSYNEQFF. CDR3 coding DNA: TGCGCCAGCAGCTTGGGCCCCTCCGACCCCTCCTACAATGAGCAGTTCTTC.